This T cell receptor (beta chain) derives from a study of T cells after yellow fever vaccination. This clonotype was seen a few times. A single record per CDR3 protein comes from TCRdb applying MiXCR to the 5' RACE reads. The repertoire holds hundreds of thousands of distinct CDR3 sequences, with just over 20% as singletons. CDR1 MDHEN and CDR2 SYDVKM come from the germline V gene. The CDR3 extends over 12 amino acids. Deletions cut 9 bases from V and 4 bases from J, with 12 bases between. This clonotype was obtained from a man younger than 35 who received the YFV17D yellow fever vaccine. The chain joins TRBV28 to TRBJ1-2; tentative D call: TRBD1 (5 bases). The sequences come from PBMCs, collected more than 20 days after the first yellow fever vaccination. The CDR3 nucleotides read TGTGCCAGTAGTCCGGGGCCCTATGGCTACACCTTC. Protein: CASSPGPYGYTF.